The TCR beta chain under discussion was sequenced for a study of blood T cells in healthy people across ages. It was with a sample-barcoded 5' primer and a J-beta primer mix that a second PCR of roughly 7 to 12 cycles was run. TCRdb recomputed calls from the 5' RACE reads with MiXCR, one row per CDR3 protein. The sample holds about 630,000 distinct CDR3 sequences, over 20% seen once. CDR1 is SNHLY and CDR2 is FYNNEI in the germline V gene. The CDR3 spans 14 residues. V shed 0 bases, J shed 5 bases, and the junction held 4 bases outside the gene matches. This receptor was taken from a man between 65 and 80 years old in good health. Sequencing was performed on blood. The chain recombines TRBV2 with TRBJ2-7; TRBD2 aligns across 7 bases. CDR3: CASSEAGGPNEQYF. The CDR3 coding sequence is TGTGCCAGCAGTGAAGCGGGAGGGCCCAACGAGCAGTACTTC.